What follows are 24 T cell receptor beta chains derived from one specimen sequenced in a study of OX40 agonist ivuxolimab in advanced cancers. Libraries were prepared by immunoSEQ multiplex PCR; TCRdb keeps only in-frame clonotypes and omits some of them. The sample has 100,000 or so clones, about 92% seen once; the top ten hold around 3.5%. Sequenced here: CD4+ or CD8+ T cells sorted from blood, sampled in a trial of the OX40 agonist ivuxolimab. The receptors derive from an adult with an advanced solid tumor such as melanoma, head and neck, liver or kidney cancer.

This chain connects TRBV7-9 to TRBJ2-1, with 7 bases matching TRBD2. J lost 2 bases, V lost 5 bases, and 6 bases had no gene match. This CDR3 is built from 15 residues. Germline CDR1 SEHNR, CDR2 FQNEAQ (reference sequence). The CDR3 is CASSPGAGAYNEQFF. DNA of the CDR3: TGTGCCAGCAGCCCCGGGGCGGGAGCCTACAATGAGCAGTTCTTC.

The rearrangement uses TRBV4-1 and TRBJ2-3; the D gene is possibly TRBD2 (6 bases). V was cut by 4 bases and J by 0 bases, with 17 bases left in between. CDR3 size: 17 residues. In germline, CDR1 is MGHRA, CDR2 YSYEKL. This chain's CDR3 is CASSLGPAGRSTDTQYF. CDR3 DNA: TGCGCCAGCAGCCTTGGGCCAGCGGGTAGGAGCACAGATACGCAGTATTTT.

The genes are TRBV9 and TRBJ2-3, with 15 bases fitting TRBD2. Unmatched junction bases numbered 3, after V lost 3 bases and J lost 1 base. CDR3 size: 17 residues. CDR1 is SGDLS and CDR2 is YYNGEE in the germline V gene. The CDR3 loop reads CASSGTSGRAGTDTQYF. DNA for the CDR3: TGTGCCAGCAGCGGGACTAGCGGGAGGGCCGGCACAGATACGCAGTATTTT. Supplemented by reference TRBV9 and TRBJ2-3, the full variable domain reads DSGVTQTPKHLITATGQRVTLRCSPRSGDLSVYWYQQSLDQGLQFLIQYYNGEERAKGNILERFSAQQFPDLHSELNLSSLELGDSALYFCASSGTSGRAGTDTQYFGPGTRLTVL.

V gene TRBV7-6 combines with J gene TRBJ2-7; the D is unclear. This CDR3 has 15 residues. CDR1 is SGHVS, CDR2 FNYEAQ, per germline. V was clipped by 5 bases and J by 0 bases, with 14 bases between them. The CDR3 loop reads CASSPLGRSSYEQYF. The CDR3 coding sequence is TGTGCCAGCAGCCCCCTTGGACGCTCCTCCTACGAGCAGTACTTC.

This clone was observed once. This sequence joins TRBV29-1 and TRBJ2-2; possibly TRBD1 for D (6 bases). Trimming removed 7 bases at V and 7 bases at J, with 16 bases between. The CDR3 runs 13 residues. The V gene's germline CDR1 is SQVTM and CDR2 ANQGSEA. In nucleotides, the CDR3 is TGCAGCGCCCGAGGGGGAATAGACGGGGAGCTGTTTTTT. Translated, it gives CSARGGIDGELFF.

A single count supports this clone. This chain connects TRBV2 to TRBJ1-4, with 10 bases identical to TRBD1. CDR1 SNHLY and CDR2 FYNNEI come from the germline V gene. Trimming at V came to 8 bases and at J to 6 bases, leaving 3 bases not matched to a gene. This CDR3 spans 13 amino acids. The CDR3 spells CASADRGDEKLFF. CDR3 nucleotide sequence: TGTGCCAGCGCGGACAGGGGGGATGAAAAACTGTTTTTT.

The chain joins TRBV27 to TRBJ1-2, with D possibly matching TRBD1 (6 bases). V was shortened by 6 bases and J by 0 bases, with 17 bases between the two germline ends. This CDR3 has 16 amino acids. CDR1 is MNHEY, CDR2 SMNVEV, per germline (reference sequence). The CDR3 reads CASRPRTGFANYGYTF. In DNA form, the CDR3 reads TGTGCCAGCAGGCCGCGTACAGGGTTCGCTAACTATGGCTACACCTTC.

This chain connects TRBV19 to TRBJ1-3; D is ambiguous. V lost 7 bases and J 0 bases, leaving 10 bases between the germline ends. CDR1 is LNHDA, CDR2 SQIVND, per germline (reference sequence). The CDR3 runs 14 residues. CDR3 amino acids: CASTLTSSGNTIYF. CDR3 sequence (DNA): TGTGCCAGTACTTTGACTAGCTCTGGAAACACCATATATTTT.

The chain uses TRBV4-1 and TRBJ1-1; D not resolved. In germline, CDR1 is MGHRA, CDR2 YSYEKL. V shed 1 base and J shed 6 bases, with 6 bases lying between them. The CDR3 is 12 amino acids. The CDR3 reads CASSQGGPEAFF. The CDR3, as DNA: TGCGCCAGCAGCCAAGGGGGTCCTGAAGCTTTCTTT.

This chain links TRBV2 with TRBJ2-7; TRBD2 matches at 8 bases. Germline CDR1 SNHLY, CDR2 FYNNEI. V shed 0 bases, J shed 1 base, and the junction held 5 bases outside the gene matches. The CDR3 is 16 residues long. CDR3 DNA sequence: TGTGCCAGCAGTGAAGCTGGCGGGGGGCCTTCCTACGAGCAGTACTTC. Translating it yields CASSEAGGGPSYEQYF. The entire variable domain, with the rest obtained from reference TRBV2 and TRBJ2-7, is as follows: EPEVTQTPSHQVTQMGQEVILRCVPISNHLYFYWYRQILGQKVEFLVSFYNNEISEKSEIFDDQFSVERPDGSNFTLKIRSTKLEDSAMYFCASSEAGGGPSYEQYFGPGTRLTVT.

The chain joins TRBV21-1 to TRBJ1-5. TRBV21-1 is listed as a pseudogene. The CDR3 spans 13 residues. CDR3 DNA: TGTGCCAGCAGCAAAGGGGACAATCAGCCCCAGCATTTT. This translates into CASSKGDNQPQHF.

The rearrangement uses TRBV5-4 and TRBJ2-3; D might be TRBD1 (6 bases). The CDR3 runs 13 residues. The V end was cut by 4 bases, the J end by 3 bases, with 9 bases between. Germline V gives CDR1 SGHNT, CDR2 YYREEE (reference sequence). The CDR3 coding sequence is TGTGCCAGCAGCCGGACAGCAACAGATACGCAGTATTTT. Protein: CASSRTATDTQYF.

J is TRBJ2-2 and V is TRBV5-4, with TRBD2 identical over 8 bases. The length of the CDR3 is 15 residues. Germline V lookup: CDR1 SGHNT, CDR2 YYREEE (reference sequence). J gave up 7 bases and V 2 bases, and 7 bases lay outside the gene matches. The CDR3 region is CASSFGTRGVGELFF. The CDR3 coding sequence is TGTGCCAGCAGCTTCGGGACTAGGGGGGTCGGGGAGCTGTTTTTT.

The V and J genes are TRBV5-8 and TRBJ2-7, with D perhaps matching TRBD2 (5 bases). With 1 base removed from V and 7 bases from J, the gap between germline ends came to 9 bases. This CDR3 comprises 12 residues. In germline, CDR1 is SGHTS, CDR2 YDEGEE. CDR3 in amino acids: CASSLKWEEQYF. The CDR3 DNA reads TGTGCCAGCAGCTTGAAGTGGGAGGAGCAGTACTTC.

For the CDR3, the DNA is TGTGCCAGCGATAGGGGAGGGGTTGAAAACATTCAGTACTTC. This encodes CASDRGGVENIQYF. The chain couples TRBV2 to TRBJ2-4; 7 nucleotides match TRBD2. The CDR3 contains 14 residues. Germline V gene data show CDR1 as SNHLY and CDR2 as FYNNEI. The J segment lost 5 bases and the V segment lost 8 bases, leaving 9 bases of the junction unmatched.

The V call is TRBV11-2, the J call TRBJ1-4; D unclear. This CDR3 is 16 amino acids long. V shed 5 bases and J shed 6 bases, with 19 bases lying between them. Germline V gives CDR1 SGHAT, CDR2 FQNNGV. The chain's CDR3 is CASSHHYVPNDEKLFF. In DNA form, the CDR3 reads TGTGCCAGCAGCCATCATTATGTGCCAAATGATGAAAAACTGTTTTTT.

The CDR3 region has the DNA TGTGCCAGCAGTATAGGGGGGAACACTGAAGCTTTCTTT. Translated: CASSIGGNTEAFF. This chain links TRBV27 with TRBJ1-1, with D possibly matching TRBD1 (6 bases). V gave up 5 bases and J gave up 1 base, with 8 bases separating them. From germline, CDR1 is MNHEY and CDR2 SMNVEV (reference sequence). CDR3 length: 13 residues.

The chain uses TRBV13 and TRBJ2-5, with 11 bases that match TRBD1. Losses at the gene ends were 4 bases for V and 4 bases for J; bases not matched to a gene: 2. The germline V gene has CDR1 PRHDT and CDR2 FYEKMQ (reference sequence). This CDR3 has 14 residues. As DNA, the CDR3 is TGTGCCAGCAGCTCCGGACAGGGGGCAGAGACCCAGTACTTC. Residues: CASSSGQGAETQYF.

The gene calls are TRBV20-1 and TRBJ2-7; TRBD2 matches at 7 bases. Germline V lookup: CDR1 DFQATT, CDR2 SNEGSKA (reference sequence). CDR3 size: 11 residues. The DNA of the CDR3 is TGCAGCGGCGGGAGAGGTAGTGAGCAGTACTTC. It codes for CSGGRGSEQYF.

V usage is TRBV7-9 and J usage is TRBJ1-2; no firm D call. V was pared by 1 base and J by 5 bases, with 5 bases between. This CDR3 has 12 amino acids. Germline V gene lookup returns CDR1 SEHNR and CDR2 FQNEAQ (reference sequence). In nucleotides, the CDR3 is TGTGCCAGCAGCTTAGGCTGGTATGGCTACACCTTC. This encodes CASSLGWYGYTF.

The chain employs TRBV5-1 and TRBJ2-7; 12 nucleotides match TRBD1. The CDR3 extends over 15 amino acids. Germline values: CDR1 SGHRS, CDR2 YFSETQ. J lost 5 bases, V lost 5 bases, and 8 bases had no gene match. The CDR3 bases are TGCGCCAGCAGATCGCCGGGACAGGGGGCCAACGAGCAGTACTTC. As protein: CASRSPGQGANEQYF. Full variable domain (remainder filled in from reference TRBV5-1 and TRBJ2-7): KAGVTQTPRYLIKTRGQQVTLSCSPISGHRSVSWYQQTPGQGLQFLFEYFSETQRNKGNFPGRFSGRQFSNSRSEMNVSTLELGDSALYLCASRSPGQGANEQYFGPGTRLTVT.

The chain carries TRBV10-2 and TRBJ2-7; unclear D gene. This CDR3 has 14 residues. Trimming removed 3 bases at V and 2 bases at J, with 11 bases between. Germline CDR1 WSHSY, CDR2 SAAADI. CDR3 DNA sequence: TGCGCCAGCAGTGACGTCGGCTGGGCCTACGAGCAGTACTTC. Translation gives CASSDVGWAYEQYF.

The rearrangement uses TRBV19 and TRBJ2-1; D gene ambiguous. From germline, CDR1 is LNHDA and CDR2 SQIVND (reference sequence). This CDR3 spans 16 amino acids. V was shortened by 2 bases and J by 6 bases, with 17 bases between the two germline ends. For the CDR3, the DNA is TGTGCCAGTAGTATAAGGCTTAGCTCCCCGGCCAATGAGCAGTTCTTC. Its translation is CASSIRLSSPANEQFF.

The chain combines TRBV19 with TRBJ2-7; TRBD2 agrees at 8 bases. Looked up from germline, CDR1 is LNHDA and CDR2 is SQIVND (reference sequence). The CDR3 is 14 residues long. With 5 bases clipped from V and 2 bases from J, the junction kept 5 bases outside the gene matches. The CDR3 loop reads CASSFGRAAYEQYF. As DNA, the CDR3 is TGTGCCAGTAGTTTCGGGAGGGCCGCCTACGAGCAGTACTTC.